This T cell receptor (beta chain) came from a study of blood T cell repertoires in COVID-19. Study summary: PBMCs, B-cell-depleted T cells, or T cells provided the cDNA or gDNA that made up the material.

Per the germline V gene, CDR1 is MNHEY and CDR2 is SMNVEV (reference sequence). There are 16 residues in the CDR3. Trimming removed 4 bases at V and 4 bases at J, with 16 bases between. Source study methods: Nucleated cell counts were estimated from reference gene primer amplification. Profiling relied on immunoSEQ multiplex PCR, and the TCRdb table lists in-frame clones only, not all of them. V and J calls and clone size follow that table, whereas D and trimming were derived from the DNA. The sample records approximately 74,000 clones, 65% to 85% being singletons. This clone showed up just once. The rearrangement links TRBV27 to TRBJ1-4; D not resolved. The origin of this receptor is a man older than 75 with active or convalescent COVID-19. The sequencing sample was made of peripheral blood. The CDR3 bases are TGTGCCAGCAGTTCATCGATGAGGGAGGGTAATGAAAAACTGTTTTTT. It yields the protein CASSSSMREGNEKLFF.